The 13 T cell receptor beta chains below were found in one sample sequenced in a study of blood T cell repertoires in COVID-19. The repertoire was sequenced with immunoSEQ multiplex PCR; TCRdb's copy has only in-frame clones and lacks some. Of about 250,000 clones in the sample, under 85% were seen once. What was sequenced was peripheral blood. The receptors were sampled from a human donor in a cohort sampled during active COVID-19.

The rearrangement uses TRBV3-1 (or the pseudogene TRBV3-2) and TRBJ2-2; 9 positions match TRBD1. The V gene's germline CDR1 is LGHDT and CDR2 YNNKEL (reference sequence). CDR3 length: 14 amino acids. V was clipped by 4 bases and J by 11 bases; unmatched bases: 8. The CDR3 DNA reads TGTGCCAGCAGCCTCCGGGACAGGGTGGACGAGCTGTTTTTT. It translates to CASSLRDRVDELFF.

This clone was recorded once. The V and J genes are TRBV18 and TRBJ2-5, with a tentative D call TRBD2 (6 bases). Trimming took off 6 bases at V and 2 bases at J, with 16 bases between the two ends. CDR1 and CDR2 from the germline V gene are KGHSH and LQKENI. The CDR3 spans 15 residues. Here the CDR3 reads CASSPSAGQQETQYF. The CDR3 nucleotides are TGTGCCAGCTCTCCCTCGGCGGGGCAACAAGAGACCCAGTACTTC.

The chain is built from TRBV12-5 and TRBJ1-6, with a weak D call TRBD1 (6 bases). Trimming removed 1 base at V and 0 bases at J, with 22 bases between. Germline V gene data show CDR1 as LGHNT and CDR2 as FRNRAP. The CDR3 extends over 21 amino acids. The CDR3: CASGLELTVDRPNSYNSPLHF. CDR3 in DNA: TGTGCTAGTGGTTTGGAACTGACGGTAGACAGGCCCAACTCCTATAATTCACCCCTCCACTTT.

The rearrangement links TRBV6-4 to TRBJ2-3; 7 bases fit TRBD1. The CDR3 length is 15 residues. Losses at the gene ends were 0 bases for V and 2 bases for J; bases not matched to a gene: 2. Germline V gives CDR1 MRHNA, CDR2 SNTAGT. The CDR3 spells CASSDSTGHTDTQYF. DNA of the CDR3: TGTGCCAGCAGTGACTCGACAGGGCACACAGATACGCAGTATTTT.

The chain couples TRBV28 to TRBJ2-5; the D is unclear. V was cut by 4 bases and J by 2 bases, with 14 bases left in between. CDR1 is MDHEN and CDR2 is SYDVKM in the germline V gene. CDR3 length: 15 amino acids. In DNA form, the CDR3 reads TGTGCCAGCAGTTCCCCACGTGCGGAGCAAGAGACCCAGTACTTC. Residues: CASSSPRAEQETQYF.

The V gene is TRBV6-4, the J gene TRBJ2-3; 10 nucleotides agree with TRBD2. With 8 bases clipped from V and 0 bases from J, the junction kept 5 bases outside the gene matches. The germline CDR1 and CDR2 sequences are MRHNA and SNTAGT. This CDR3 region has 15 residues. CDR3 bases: TGTGCCAGCGCCCGGACTAGCGGTAGCACAGATACGCAGTATTTT. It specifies CASARTSGSTDTQYF.

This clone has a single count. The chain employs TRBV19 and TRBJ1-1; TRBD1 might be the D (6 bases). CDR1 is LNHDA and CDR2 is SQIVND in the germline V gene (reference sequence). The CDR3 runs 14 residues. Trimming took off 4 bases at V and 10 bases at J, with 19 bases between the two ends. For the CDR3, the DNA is TGTGCCAGTAGTAAAAACCTCGCGGACAGCAGAGCTTTCTTT. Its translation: CASSKNLADSRAFF.

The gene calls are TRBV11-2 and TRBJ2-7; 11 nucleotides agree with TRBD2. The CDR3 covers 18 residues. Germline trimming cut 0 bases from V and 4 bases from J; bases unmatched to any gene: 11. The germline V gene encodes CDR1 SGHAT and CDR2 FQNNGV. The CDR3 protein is CASSLDPLLAGGRYEQYF. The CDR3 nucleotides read TGTGCCAGCAGCTTAGATCCCCTTCTAGCGGGAGGAAGGTACGAGCAGTACTTC.

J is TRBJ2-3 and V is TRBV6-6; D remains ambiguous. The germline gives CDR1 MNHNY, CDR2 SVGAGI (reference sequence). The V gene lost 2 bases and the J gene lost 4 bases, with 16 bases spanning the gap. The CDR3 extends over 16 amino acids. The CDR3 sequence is CASSYRPPRGPDTQYF. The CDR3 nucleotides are TGTGCCAGCAGTTACCGGCCACCCAGAGGCCCAGATACGCAGTATTTT.

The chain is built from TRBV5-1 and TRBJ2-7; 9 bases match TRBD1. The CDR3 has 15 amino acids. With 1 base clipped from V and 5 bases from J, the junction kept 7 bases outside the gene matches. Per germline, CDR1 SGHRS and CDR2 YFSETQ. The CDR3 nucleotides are TGCGCCAGCAGCTTGTTGGGACAGGGAATTCACGAGCAGTACTTC. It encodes CASSLLGQGIHEQYF.

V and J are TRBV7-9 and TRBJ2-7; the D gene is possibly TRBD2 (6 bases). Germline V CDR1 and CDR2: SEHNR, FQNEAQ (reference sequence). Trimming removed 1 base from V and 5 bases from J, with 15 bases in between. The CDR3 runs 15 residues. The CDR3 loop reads CASSLGTGREDEQYF. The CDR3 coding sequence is TGTGCCAGCAGCTTAGGAACGGGCAGGGAGGACGAGCAGTACTTC.

CDR3 region: CASNPRGNSGNTIYF. CDR3 coding DNA: TGTGCCAGCAATCCGAGGGGGAACTCTGGAAACACCATATATTTT. This chain links TRBV6-5 with TRBJ1-3; TRBD1 might be the D (6 bases). CDR1 MNHEY and CDR2 SVGAGI come from the germline V gene. There are 15 residues in the CDR3. The ends were cut back, 7 bases at V and 0 bases at J, with 13 bases in the middle.

The CDR3 region has the DNA TGTGCCATCCGGCAGGGGGATTGGAACACTGAAGCTTTCTTT. Protein: CAIRQGDWNTEAFF. V usage is TRBV10-3 and J usage is TRBJ1-1; TRBD1 matches at 7 bases. Germline assignment: CDR1 ENHRY and CDR2 SYGVKD. The CDR3 has 14 amino acids. The V and J ends lost 8 bases and 1 base, in that order; junction bases with no gene match: 7.